Listed here are 18 T cell receptor beta chains from one sample, sequenced in a study of CD8+CD57+ T cells in acquired aplastic anemia. It was genomic DNA that served as the template for profiling TCR beta VDJ and CDR3. TCRdb re-derived calls from the reads in MiXCR, one entry per CDR3 protein. The sample lists 200,000 to 250,000 distinct CDR3 sequences, about 37% occurring once. Sequenced: sorted CD4+, CD8+, or CD8+CD57+ T cells (not recorded which) from PBMCs. The receptors derive from a human donor in good health, serving as a control.

This clonotype showed up many times. The chain couples TRBV29-1 to TRBJ1-1, with a weak D call TRBD1 (5 bases). Germline V gene data show CDR1 as SQVTM and CDR2 as ANQGSEA. The CDR3 is made up of 16 amino acids. V dropped 6 bases and J dropped 1 base, with 21 bases sitting between them. The CDR3 DNA follows: TGCAGCGTATACTCCCCCGGGACGGAAGGGAACACTGAAGCTTTCTTT. This gives the protein CSVYSPGTEGNTEAFF.

This clonotype was seen repeatedly, ten times or more. This chain's CDR3 is CASSLFYWDTQYF. The CDR3 DNA sequence: TGTGCCAGCAGCTTATTCTACTGGGATACGCAGTATTTT. The genes are TRBV7-2 and TRBJ2-3; unclear D gene. The CDR3 has 13 amino acids. V dropped 2 bases and J dropped 6 bases, with 9 bases sitting between them. Looked up from germline, CDR1 is SGHTA and CDR2 is FQGNSA.

This clonotype was counted many times. This rearrangement joins TRBV5-1 to TRBJ2-1; tentatively, D is TRBD2 (6 bases). Germline CDR1 is SGHRS and CDR2 is YFSETQ. The CDR3 totals 15 residues. Trimming cost V 0 bases and J 3 bases, with 10 bases left between them. CDR3 region: CASSLEVGGYNEQFF. The CDR3 DNA sequence: TGCGCCAGCAGCTTGGAGGTGGGGGGCTACAATGAGCAGTTCTTC. The full variable domain, completed using reference TRBV5-1 and TRBJ2-1, is KAGVTQTPRYLIKTRGQQVTLSCSPISGHRSVSWYQQTPGQGLQFLFEYFSETQRNKGNFPGRFSGRQFSNSRSEMNVSTLELGDSALYLCASSLEVGGYNEQFFGPGTRLTVL.

This clonotype was seen a handful of times. The rearrangement joins TRBV29-1 to TRBJ2-1; the match to TRBD2 covers 11 bases. The CDR3 spans 13 residues. V lost 8 bases, J lost 5 bases, and 5 bases stayed unmatched. Per germline, CDR1 SQVTM and CDR2 ANQGSEA. The CDR3 spells CSRGTSGDNEQFF. The CDR3 DNA is TGCAGCCGAGGGACTAGCGGAGACAATGAGCAGTTCTTC.

This chain uses TRBV19 with TRBJ2-4, with a weak D call TRBD1 (5 bases). The CDR3 covers 13 residues. The germline V gene encodes CDR1 LNHDA and CDR2 SQIVND (reference sequence). Trimming pared 5 bases from V and 7 bases from J, leaving 12 bases between. This CDR3 is CASSPGQRNIQYF. CDR3 nucleotide sequence: TGTGCCAGTAGTCCAGGACAAAGGAACATTCAGTACTTC.

This clonotype was observed at least ten times. The chain couples TRBV20-1 to TRBJ2-5; 7 nucleotides match TRBD2. The trim removed 8 bases at V and 2 bases at J, leaving 11 bases unmatched. Germline V gene data show CDR1 as DFQATT and CDR2 as SNEGSKA (reference sequence). The CDR3 runs 14 residues. The CDR3 DNA reads TGCAGTTTTAGTCCGGCTAGCGGACAAGAGACCCAGTACTTC. Encoded protein: CSFSPASGQETQYF.

V gene TRBV3-1 combines with J gene TRBJ1-2; the D gene is possibly TRBD1 (6 bases). Germline values: CDR1 LGHDT, CDR2 YNNKEL (reference sequence). V was shortened by 2 bases and J by 3 bases, with 13 bases between the two germline ends. The CDR3 is 15 amino acids. DNA of the CDR3: TGTGCCAGCAGCCAACCTGGAGGGGGAGACTATGGCTACACCTTC. It encodes CASSQPGGGDYGYTF.

This clonotype was observed many times. V gene TRBV14 combines with J gene TRBJ2-1; D not certain. CDR1 and CDR2 (germline): SGHDN, FVKESK. V was shortened by 2 bases and J by 7 bases, with 6 bases between the two germline ends. The CDR3 is 12 residues long. DNA for the CDR3: TGTGCCAGCAGCCAATACTGGAATGAGCAGTTCTTC. This sequence encodes CASSQYWNEQFF.

In its sample, this clonotype was seen many times. The CDR3 coding sequence is TGTGCCAGCAGCTTAGCCGGCGACTATGGCTACACCTTC. This translates into CASSLAGDYGYTF. This chain links TRBV7-2 with TRBJ1-2; D remains unclear. There are 13 residues in the CDR3. V was clipped by 0 bases and J by 3 bases, with 5 bases between them. Germline loops: CDR1 SGHTA, CDR2 FQGNSA.

This clonotype was found many times. The gene calls are TRBV2 and TRBJ1-6; 7 nucleotides agree with TRBD1. Germline CDR1 and CDR2: SNHLY and FYNNEI. This CDR3 is built from 13 residues. Trimming took 6 bases from V and 7 from J; bases not matched to a gene: 3. The CDR3 loop reads CASSVDRNSPLHF. CDR3 coding DNA: TGTGCCAGCAGCGTGGACAGGAATTCACCCCTCCACTTT.

This clonotype was seen ten or more times. The chain is built from TRBV19 and TRBJ2-5; perhaps TRBD1 as D (6 bases). This CDR3 contains 16 residues. V shed 3 bases and J shed 2 bases, with 16 bases lying between them. From germline, CDR1 is LNHDA and CDR2 SQIVND (reference sequence). CDR3 loop: CASSIPGGGLQETQYF. The CDR3 DNA reads as TGTGCCAGTAGTATCCCCGGTGGGGGCTTACAAGAGACCCAGTACTTC.

This clonotype was recorded at least ten times. The chain is built from TRBV6-5 and TRBJ2-7; tentatively, D is TRBD2 (6 bases). The V and J ends lost 4 bases and 6 bases respectively, with 19 bases between them. The CDR3 contains 15 residues. CDR1 MNHEY and CDR2 SVGAGI come from the germline V gene. The CDR3 here is CASSSADYPGVEQYF. The CDR3 coding sequence is TGTGCCAGCAGTTCCGCGGACTATCCGGGGGTCGAGCAGTACTTC.

This clonotype was counted at least ten times. The rearrangement uses TRBV29-1 and TRBJ2-5; 8 bases match TRBD2. This CDR3 contains 14 residues. V was pared by 0 bases and J by 4 bases, with 4 bases of the junction left unmatched. CDR1 and CDR2 from the germline V gene are SQVTM and ANQGSEA. The CDR3 here is CSVEDHLAGETQYF. As DNA, the CDR3 is TGCAGCGTTGAAGATCACCTAGCGGGAGAGACCCAGTACTTC.

Concerning this clonotype: A much larger clone lies a single base off, so this may be a read error. The CDR3 protein is CASSVNPGQGCGYTF. CDR3 DNA sequence: TGTGCCAGCAGCGTGAACCCGGGACAGGGTTGTGGCTACACCTTC. This sequence joins TRBV9 and TRBJ1-2, with 9 bases lining up with TRBD1. The CDR3 has 15 residues. V dropped 2 bases and J dropped 7; count of bases not matched to a gene: 9. Germline CDR1 is SGDLS and CDR2 is YYNGEE.

Comment on this clonotype: A much larger clonotype is one base distant, so this may be a read error. This chain links TRBV10-3 with TRBJ2-5, with D possibly TRBD2 on 6 matching bases. Between the trimmed V and J ends, which lost 10 bases and 10 bases, there was a span of 22 bases. The CDR3 sequence is 13 residues long. In germline, CDR1 is ENHRY, CDR2 SYGVKD. In DNA, the CDR3 is TGTGCCACCGGAGGGTCCCACACTTCGATCCAGTACTTC. Translating gives CATGGSHTSIQYF.

V is TRBV7-2 and J is TRBJ2-5; D is possibly TRBD1 (6 bases). V dropped 3 bases and J dropped 2 bases, with 13 bases sitting between them. This CDR3 region has 15 residues. Looked up from germline, CDR1 is SGHTA and CDR2 is FQGNSA. The DNA of the CDR3 is TGTGCCAGCAGCTTCTCCCTGGGGGCACAAGAGACCCAGTACTTC. Its protein product is CASSFSLGAQETQYF.

The V gene is TRBV5-6, the J gene TRBJ2-7; D unresolved. CDR3 length: 12 residues. Germline V gene lookup returns CDR1 SGHDT and CDR2 YYEEEE. Trimming removed 0 bases from V and 3 bases from J, with 4 bases in between. The CDR3 region is CASSLGDYEQYV. The CDR3, as DNA: TGTGCCAGCAGCTTGGGGGACTACGAGCAGTACGTC.

The chain joins TRBV3-1 to TRBJ1-6; 8 bases map to TRBD1. The germline gives CDR1 LGHDT, CDR2 YNNKEL (reference sequence). CDR3 size: 14 residues. V lost 4 bases and J lost 9; bases outside the gene matches: 5. CDR3 DNA: TGTGCCAGCAGCCTCCCAGGGGGCTCTTCACCCCTCCACTTT. It encodes CASSLPGGSSPLHF.